Sequencing of this T cell receptor (beta chain) was carried out in a study of OX40 agonist ivuxolimab in advanced cancers. Study-level points and caveats: Those patients achieving a partial response at 0.1-3.0 mg/kg showed among the lowest clonal expansion. Dose levels from 0.1 to 3.0 mg/kg saw CD4+ and CD8+ blood T cells expand clonally by week 6.

Worth noting for this clone: The antigen remains undetermined.

The data were produced by immunoSEQ multiplex PCR, yet TCRdb's version contains in-frame clones alone and is incomplete. The sample has approximately 90,000 clones; around nine tenths are singletons. Autoimmune disease history or systemic immunosuppression barred patients. Blood got drawn at baseline, again on cycle 4 day 1, and then on cycle 7 day 1. Trimming removed 5 bases at V and 4 bases at J, with 15 bases between. The germline gives CDR1 SGHTA, CDR2 FQGTGA. The CDR3 runs 15 residues. The source of this sequence is an adult with an advanced solid tumor such as melanoma, head and neck, liver or kidney cancer. The V call is TRBV7-3, the J call TRBJ2-1; tentatively, D is TRBD2 (5 bases). Here the sequenced sample was CD4+ or CD8+ T cells sorted from blood, taken in a trial of the OX40 agonist ivuxolimab. The chain's CDR3 is CASSPGGGPYNEQFF. CDR3 DNA sequence: TGTGCCAGCAGCCCCGGAGGTGGACCATACAATGAGCAGTTCTTC.